The present entry profiles one TCR beta chain with its context. The antigen it binds to is not known. No much larger clonotype is one base removed from it; base qualities were not supplied. The collaborating institutions used their own protocols to collect whole blood in K2EDTA tubes. For TCRbeta analysis, collaborators shipped samples in one of three forms: frozen whole blood, isolated PBMCs, or DNA extracted from either of those sample types. Reading from cysteine to phenylalanine, the CDR3 counts 14 amino acids. Only the CDR3 region is kept as DNA, spanning 42 bases read in frame from base 1. Looking up the germline V gene yields CDR1 SGHTA and CDR2 FQGNSA. Clipping removes 5 bases from V and 8 bases from J, with 7 as the unmatched junction base count. The sample belongs to a study of blood T cell repertoires in COVID-19 (dated by TCRdb to 2018 to 2020). For the study in its entirety: The collaborator samples originated in the United States, Italy and Spain and spanned the acute and convalescent phases of COVID-19. HLA class I and class II types, where available, came from metadata supplied by the sample provider rather than from assay-based typing. Subjects who had been exposed to COVID-19, were actively infected with it, or had recovered from it provided the deeply sampled blood TCRbeta repertoires that made up the dataset. Samples were obtained from the ongoing ImmuneRACE study (first 160 participants) and from some 1,200 subjects provided by 6 global collaborators. The repertoires were made available in a free public database intended to serve as a resource for research on the immune response to SARS-CoV-2. A de-identified subject ID, COVID-19 status, age in years and sex were almost always included in the sample metadata. The material from the prospective study consisted of cDNA or gDNA derived from T cells, B-cell-depleted T cells, or PBMCs. What the authors observed across the whole study: The amount of clinical and demographic metadata varied by source and participant and was provided uncurated.

TCRbeta CDR3 regions were amplified from genomic DNA using the immunoSEQ Assay, a bias-controlled multiplex PCR. Turning to the authors' computational methods: Nucleated cell counts per sample were estimated from amplification of reference gene primers within the assay. To quantify the absolute abundance of each unique TCRbeta CDR3 rearrangement, sequence reads were collapsed and filtered. Productive Simpson clonality was computed per sample as the square root of Simpson's diversity index over productive rearrangements. The clones in this table, taken by TCRdb from immuneACCESS, are in-frame only. Not every clone is retained; where verified, under half of the shortfall comes from an unresolved V gene, and the cause of the rest is unknown. V and J calls and clone size come straight from that table; D and trimming were deduced from the DNA. This sample comprises around 56,000 clones, about 89% of them detected only once. About a fifth of the sample goes to the ten largest clones.

The sequence was collected from a human donor in a cohort sampled during active COVID-19. This sequence uses TRBV7-2 and TRBJ2-4; 9 bases in the junction line up with TRBD1. Sequencing used peripheral blood. Here the CDR3 is given as CASSRRRDRDIQYF. The DNA sequence follows: TGTGCCAGCAGCCGCCGGCGGGACAGGGACATTCAGTACTTC.